This T cell receptor (beta chain) was obtained from a study of T cells in Graves' hyperthyroidism and ophthalmopathy. The study's findings and limits: Most expanded thyroid clonotypes above 0.001 recurred in blood.

Amplified regions were TCR beta CDR3 sequences from RNA transcripts. First-round RT-PCR of the TCR CDR3 relied on the HTBI primer set. TCRdb processed the multiplex PCR reads anew with MiXCR; each CDR3 protein has one entry. This sample has 300,000 to 400,000 distinct CDR3 sequences, with more than 11% found just once. This clonotype came up many times. Its antigen is still unknown. The study based diagnoses on clinical symptoms, serum thyroxine and TRAb, thyroid ultrasound and orbital computed tomography. Germline CDR1 MNHEY, CDR2 SVGEGT. V lost 8 bases and J lost 2, with 3 bases in between. This CDR3 is 11 amino acids long.

The rearrangement links TRBV6-2 or TRBV6-3 to TRBJ2-2, with unresolved D. Sequenced material: blood. This clonotype was sampled from a woman aged 25 to 45 with Graves' hyperthyroidism. The CDR3 spells CASGNTGELFF. The CDR3 bases are TGTGCCAGCGGTAACACCGGGGAGCTGTTTTTT.